These 5 T cell receptor beta chains came from one sample sequenced in a study of shared clonotypes between healthy human individuals. The table came from immunoSEQ multiplex PCR; TCRdb's copy has only in-frame clones and leaves some out. The repertoire holds millions of clones, with just over 90% as singletons. The naive CD8 population came from CD45RO-negative cells selected for CCR7, without terminally differentiated effector memory CD45RA+ cells. The sample comprised naive CD8+ T cells from PBMCs. The receptors derive from a man between 18 and 29 years old in good health. Some clones in this sample may be carry-over from other donors' samples.

CDR3: CASSLGPLAFF. The CDR3 DNA reads as TGTGCCAGCAGCTTAGGCCCTTTGGCTTTCTTT. This rearrangement joins TRBV7-2 to TRBJ1-1; no clear D gene. The V gene lost 1 base and the J gene lost 11 bases, with 8 bases spanning the gap. The germline V gene has CDR1 SGHTA and CDR2 FQGNSA. The CDR3 has 11 residues.

As concerns this clone: This specimen includes other DNA sequences encoding the same CDR3. The chain is built from TRBV20-1 and TRBJ2-7; D not certain. The V end lost 0 bases, the J end lost 4 bases, and 4 bases lay between the germline ends. Germline V CDR1 and CDR2: DFQATT, SNEGSKA (reference sequence). This CDR3 has 11 residues. CDR3 in amino acids: CSARDSYEQYF. The DNA of the CDR3 is TGCAGTGCTAGAGATTCGTACGAGCAGTACTTC.

This sequence joins TRBV19 and TRBJ2-5; D ambiguous. CDR3 length: 13 amino acids. Germline loops: CDR1 LNHDA, CDR2 SQIVND (reference sequence). The ends were cut back, 5 bases at V and 3 bases at J, with 10 bases in the middle. CDR3 protein: CASSPPSEETQYF. CDR3 bases: TGTGCCAGTAGTCCACCCTCAGAAGAGACCCAGTACTTC.

This clone came up a few times. The chain combines TRBV11-2 with TRBJ2-7; 7 nucleotides line up with TRBD1. In germline, CDR1 is SGHAT, CDR2 FQNNGV. This CDR3 region has 12 residues. Losses at the gene ends were 5 bases for V and 6 bases for J; bases not matched to a gene: 4. The CDR3 DNA is TGTGCCAGCAGCGACAGGGCGGGCGAGCAGTACTTC. This codes for CASSDRAGEQYF. The full variable domain, rest sourced from reference TRBV11-2 and TRBJ2-7, is EAGVAQSPRYKIIEKRQSVAFWCNPISGHATLYWYQQILGQGPKLLIQFQNNGVVDDSQLPKDRFSAERLKGVDSTLKIQPAKLEDSAVYLCASSDRAGEQYFGPGTRLTVT.

The chain employs TRBV14 and TRBJ1-1; 10 bases agree with TRBD1. The V segment lost 4 bases and the J segment 3 bases; nucleotides outside the gene matches: 2. The CDR3 covers 14 residues. Looked up from germline, CDR1 is SGHDN and CDR2 is FVKESK. The CDR3 region has the DNA TGTGCCAGCAGCCTCGGACAGGGGGACACTGAAGCTTTCTTT. Its protein product is CASSLGQGDTEAFF.